The entry below gives a single T cell receptor (beta chain) sequence along with its context. Its target antigen remains unknown. The sample holds no much larger clone one base away, and base qualities are not on file. This sample is drawn from a study of shared clonotypes between healthy human individuals (dated by TCRdb to the early 2020s). Study-level background: The cohort comprised a couple of women and a few men aged 18 to 49 years. For each donor, CD4 naive and CD4 memory were each given three plates, CD8 naive was given two plates, and CD8 memory was given one plate. To increase sequencing depth and limit assay-specific biases, TCR repertoire library preparation and sequencing were carried out by different laboratories using diverse techniques. Leukapheresis yielded between about 0.94 and 9.5 billion PBMCs per donor. Blood TCR repertoires of a handful of healthy adults were deeply sequenced to estimate repertoire size and the extent of clonotype sharing between individuals.

Using the deep immunoSEQ assay, multiplex PCR amplified TCR CDR3 regions from genomic DNA. Genomic DNA extracted from each cell subset was distributed evenly over all wells of several immunoSEQ 96-well plates, and each plate served as one replicate. For sorted subsets, each replicate PCR was loaded with roughly 0.2 ug genomic DNA, equivalent to 25,000 to 30,000 T cell genomes. Purified libraries were quantified with a Qubit 3.0 fluorometer, sized on a Bioanalyzer 2100, and re-quantified with the KAPA Library Quantification kit. A separate single-read 150-cycle Illumina NextSeq 550 flow cell was used to sequence each immunoSEQ 96-well plate. The authors processed their data as follows. Because the immunoSEQ output included only junctional sequences and no quality scores, the filtering could not be the same as the filtering used for full-length reads. To assign V/J genes and CDR3, sequences were annotated using PyIR, a Python wrapper for IgBLAST v1.9, with IMGT germline references. Reads were removed for weak V/J assignments (E-value above 1e-6), missing CDR3, stop codons, out-of-frame junctions, or ambiguous translated residues. V3J clonotypes were defined as sequences sharing the same inferred V gene, J gene, and CDR3 amino acid sequence. Percentage overlap between repertoires was computed as shared unique clonotypes divided by the size of the smaller repertoire. Repertoire richness was assessed with RTK rarefaction, the Chao1 estimator, and Recon v2.1 estimates of unobserved clonotypes. OLGA was used to compute generation probabilities for all TCRbeta clonotypes that the gDNA method yielded from four donors. TCRdb re-hosts the immuneACCESS table, in-frame sequences only. Its copies lack some clones; in the studies checked, an unresolved V gene accounts for under half of them, and the cause for the rest is not known. That table supplies the V and J calls and clone size; D and trimming were determined from the DNA. The sample profile shows 850,000 to 1,200,000 clones; about 74% of them were found once. Clones ranked in the top ten supply about 1.5% of the sample.

Donors were healthy HIV-negative adults with no recently reported acute infections or vaccinations. All donors were Caucasian adults living in Nashville, Tennessee, USA. Magnetic negative selection was used to enrich CD4+ T cells, after which naive cells were positively selected on CD45RA and the negative fraction became the memory subset. After blood collection by leukapheresis, PBMCs were isolated using Ficoll-Histopaque density gradient centrifugation and then cryopreserved in the vapor phase of liquid nitrogen. Purity and quantity of every magnetically sorted T cell population were checked by analytical flow cytometry. Genomic DNA was isolated from every sorted fraction and measured by UV absorbance on a Nanodrop 2000c. V loses 6 bases at its end and J loses 1 base; junction bases beyond the gene matches: 5. CDR1 is given as SGHTA and CDR2 as FQGNSA, both from the germline V gene. The CDR3, from cysteine to phenylalanine, totals 15 residues. Of the read, only the CDR3 DNA is kept; its 45 bases are in frame from base 1.

Beyond this particular receptor, the publication reports: Across a handful of donors, approximately 4.6% of naive CD4, roughly 3.3% of naive CD8, 2.3% of memory CD4, and about 0.4% of memory CD8 clonotypes were shared. The small number of donors limited the genetic and exposure-history diversity represented. Rarefaction of sorted-subset datasets indicated incomplete sequencing despite the large sequencing depth. Only blood was sampled, and tissue TCR repertoires likely differ from those in blood. Compared with non-shared clonotypes, the clonotypes found in all four sorted-subset donors had higher generation probabilities. Larger estimated clonotype richness was generally found for naive subsets than for memory subsets. Pairwise subsampling indicated that sequencing depth was expected to affect the degree of clonotype sharing among donors.

The chain couples TRBV7-2 to TRBJ2-7, with 11 bases aligning to TRBD2. This sequence was found in a young man in good health. Material for sequencing was memory CD4+ T cells sorted from blood. The cell subset or site label, read with the paper, signifies: CD45RA-negative fraction. Read as DNA, the sequence is TGTGCCAGCAGTCCACTAGCGGGGGATTCCTACGAGCAGTACTTC. This encodes CASSPLAGDSYEQYF.